The entry that follows covers one T cell receptor (beta chain) sequence. Per the original methods: Amplifying reference gene primers gave estimates of nucleated cell counts. TCRdb keeps only in-frame clones here, not all; method: immunoSEQ multiplex PCR. That table is the source of V, J and clone size, and D and trimming were worked out from the DNA. Of 73,000 or so clones in the sample, 65% to 85% are singletons; the top ten hold around 4.4%. These data originate in a study of blood T cell repertoires in COVID-19. Across the study: Sites across the United States, Italy and Spain contributed samples from acute and convalescent COVID-19. The analysed material was cDNA or gDNA that came from T cells, B-cell-depleted T cells, or PBMCs.

V was trimmed by 0 bases and J by 6 bases, leaving 15 bases between them. Germline CDR1 and CDR2: SGHTS and YDEGEE. This CDR3 comprises 16 residues. Sequenced sample: peripheral blood. The V gene is TRBV5-8, the J gene TRBJ1-4, with D possibly TRBD1 on 6 matching bases. This sequence was found in a woman aged 55-69 years with acute or convalescent COVID-19. DNA for the CDR3: TGTGCCAGCAGCTTGGACGGGGGGCGCAGGGATGAAAAACTGTTTTTT. As protein: CASSLDGGRRDEKLFF.